Described below is a single T cell receptor (beta chain) sequence and its context. The sample holds a few counts of this clonotype. The target of this receptor is not known. There are no base qualities to consult, and no much larger clone falls within one base. This sample stems from a study of identical twins (dated by TCRdb to the mid-2010s). Concerning the study at large: TCR alpha and beta repertoires from monozygotic twins, unrelated adults of various ages and cord blood were deep-sequenced to test whether fetal clonotypes persist. Replicate twin experiments were performed at different times using different library preparation protocols to rule out contamination.

Receptor libraries were prepared by 5' RACE. Sequencing used an Illumina HiSeq 2000. Template switching introduced a universal primer binding site; the final cDNA contained a unique molecular identifier, enabling accurate counting of TCR cDNA molecules. First-strand cDNA for TCR alpha and beta chains was synthesized from specific primers in the conserved constant-segment region. To control for contamination, every cDNA library was double barcoded, receiving both a SMART-Mk sample barcode and Illumina barcodes. TruSeq adapter sequences and Illumina sample barcodes were added in two successive PCR steps. The Illumina HiSeq platform was used with custom primers to sequence TCR alpha and beta cDNA libraries. Per the authors' processing: MiGEC was used to process raw reads and extract unique molecular identifiers, and MiXCR was used to find CDR3 positions. Recombination models were inferred per individual with the repgenHMM and IGoR tools using an EM algorithm. The analysis of shared clonotypes was done with the tcR package in R, with sharing normalized by the product of cloneset sizes. To study raw recombination without the effects of thymic and clonal selection, out-of-frame nonproductive sequences were analyzed. Using fastp at Q25 and MiXCR, TCRdb reprocessed the public reads and kept productive beta chains. Every entry covers one CDR3 protein and lists the most common genes and DNA from its rows. The authors' filters were not applied to this entry. Here the sample has approximately 680,000 distinct CDR3 sequences; around 7.5% occur a single time. The biggest ten clones account for 1.5% to 2% of the sample.

Taken from cysteine to valine, the CDR3 has 15 residues. The retained sequence is limited to the CDR3, 45 bases, with the frame set at the first base. Based on the germline V gene, the CDR1 and CDR2 sequences are LGHNA and YNFKEQ. The V end loses 0 bases and the J end loses 6 bases, and a stretch of 15 bases separates them. Every donor was a healthy Caucasian. The twin cohort comprised three pairs of female monozygotic twins, all aged roughly 18 to 29 years. RNA for TCR libraries was isolated from peripheral blood mononuclear cells. Points the paper makes about the study in general: Conclusions relied on cross-sectional statistical analysis, since the same donors could not be followed over many years. A weaker excess of twin sharing was found in beta out-of-frame sequences because the signal-to-noise ratio was lowered by fewer shared sequences. Compared with coincidental sharing between unrelated individuals, out-of-frame TCR alpha sequences shared between twins showed an excess of sequences with low generation probability. Zero-insertion analyses could be partly confounded by invariant T cells such as MAIT and iNKT, though diverse VJ usage argued against such confounding for most clonotypes. Abundant cord blood beta clonotypes carried fewer insertions; young adult naive repertoires showed a weaker similar trend, while memory repertoires showed none. In monozygotic twins, recombination models systematically underestimated out-of-frame TCR alpha sharing, but the models matched the sharing seen between unrelated individuals.

Another study also made use of these data, one on yellow fever vaccine responses in identical twins. That second publication adds: According to the authors, in identical twins the way T cells responded to vaccination appeared partly convergent and partly personalized. In identical twins, the study followed T cell clones that responded to the vaccine with precision.

Sequenced input: PBMCs. The sequence derives from a woman younger than 30 in good health. The receptor chain draws on TRBV4-2 and TRBJ2-7; TRBD1 is perhaps the D gene, given 6 matching bases. For the CDR3, the sequence is CASSQDPQGLGEQYV. The nucleotide sequence is TGTGCCAGCAGCCAAGATCCACAGGGTTTAGGCGAGCAGTACGTC.